This entry features one T cell receptor (beta chain) sequence. These data come from a study of blood T cell repertoires in COVID-19. Assay: immunoSEQ multiplex PCR; the TCRdb copy retains only in-frame clones and omits some. The data show nearly 250,000 clones, with about nine tenths seen just once and about 1% held by the top ten. Trimming pared 4 bases from V and 2 bases from J, leaving 3 bases between. The germline CDR1 and CDR2 sequences are LNHNV and YYDKDF (reference sequence). This CDR3 comprises 11 residues. Specimen: PBMCs or T cells enriched from blood (not recorded which). This TCR was sampled from a man aged 50-59 years who had been exposed to COVID-19. This chain uses TRBV15 with TRBJ2-7, with D unclear. The CDR3: CATSTAYEQYF. The CDR3 DNA follows: TGTGCCACCAGCACAGCCTACGAGCAGTACTTC.